Given below is one T cell receptor beta chain in context. The data derive from a study of blood T cell repertoires in COVID-19. Study-level background: T cells, B-cell-depleted T cells, or PBMCs supplied cDNA or gDNA.

The CDR3 covers 15 residues. Germline V gives CDR1 GTSNPN, CDR2 SVGIG (reference sequence). Trimming cost V 2 bases and J 2 bases; bases outside gene matches: 5. In the original workflow: Amplification from reference gene primers served as the basis for estimated nucleated cell counts. Profiling relied on immunoSEQ multiplex PCR, and the TCRdb table lists in-frame clones only, not all of them. That table is the source of V, J and clone size, and D and trimming were worked out from the DNA. This sample has under 200,000 clones, with about 90% found just once. The gene calls are TRBV30 and TRBJ2-5; 10 bases are shared with TRBD1. The TCR sequence derives from a woman in her 70s with acute or convalescent COVID-19. Sequencing was performed on peripheral blood. CDR3 amino acids: CAWSPGQGRQETQYF. The CDR3 DNA sequence: TGTGCCTGGAGTCCGGGACAGGGGCGACAAGAGACCCAGTACTTC.